The T cell receptor (beta chain) under discussion was sequenced for a study of T cell repertoires in cytomegalovirus infection. Study in general: Use of recently identified HLA-C-restricted and well-studied HLA-B-restricted CMV epitopes was part of the study. In public TCR beta signatures, there were indications of both CMV infection and matching HLA type.

TCRdb independently ran MiXCR on the reads; one entry per CDR3 protein. The sample has around 900,000 distinct CDR3 sequences; roughly 30% are singletons. Germline V gene lookup returns CDR1 SGHVS and CDR2 FQNEAQ. The CDR3 has 17 residues. V was cut by 1 base and J by 4 bases, with 19 bases left in between. Overall study results and limits: Totalled public TCR beta family frequency picked out people who carried CMV plus the relevant HLA.

This clonotype was seen more than once but under ten times. Its antigen is not identified. The rearrangement joins TRBV7-8 to TRBJ1-1; D is ambiguous. This receptor was identified in a human donor in good health (CMV status not recorded). Some clones in this sample may be carry-over from other donors' samples. Source: cultured CD8+ T cells from PBMCs, taken from culture after CMV antigen stimulation. CDR3 sequence (DNA): TGTGCCAGCAGCTTAGGGGCCTGGGGAGCCCCGAGCACTGAAGCTTTCTTT. The encoded protein is CASSLGAWGAPSTEAFF.